A single sample is the source of the 26 T cell receptor beta chains below, sequenced in a study of neurological immune-mediated disorders. Each CDR3 protein gets one entry after TCRdb re-called the 5' RACE reads with MiXCR. Of some 30,000 distinct CDR3 sequences in the sample, roughly 4.4% were seen once. Specimen: PBMCs. These receptors were obtained from a man aged 18 to 29 in good health.

This clonotype was observed many times. V usage is TRBV6-5 and J usage is TRBJ1-1, with 7 nucleotides matching TRBD1. Germline loops: CDR1 MNHEY, CDR2 SVGAGI. Trimming cost V 2 bases and J 10 bases; bases outside gene matches: 4. The CDR3 covers 12 residues. The CDR3 DNA reads TGTGCCAGCAGTTACCGGGACAGCCGAGCTTTCTTT. It is translated as CASSYRDSRAFF.

This clonotype was detected many times. The rearrangement joins TRBV5-5 to TRBJ1-1; D remains unclear. V was shortened by 0 bases and J by 1 base, with 7 bases between the two germline ends. The CDR3 consists of 14 residues. Germline-derived CDR1 and CDR2 are SGHKS and YYEKEE (reference sequence). The CDR3 loop reads CASSLAWTNTEAFF. CDR3 sequence (DNA): TGTGCCAGCAGCTTGGCGTGGACGAACACTGAAGCTTTCTTT.

In this sample, this clonotype turned up many times. The chain is built from TRBV20-1 and TRBJ1-2; 8 bases are shared with TRBD1. J was trimmed by 3 bases and V by 2 bases; bases with no gene match: 8. Germline CDR1 DFQATT, CDR2 SNEGSKA (reference sequence). CDR3 length: 15 amino acids. CDR3 DNA sequence: TGCAGTGCTAGACCAACGGACAGGGATTACTATGGCTACACCTTC. Protein product: CSARPTDRDYYGYTF.

This clonotype has ten or more counts. The chain couples TRBV5-6 to TRBJ2-5; D is perhaps TRBD2 (5 bases). CDR3 length: 14 amino acids. Germline V gene sequence: CDR1 SGHDT, CDR2 YYEEEE. V lost 1 base and J lost 3, with 10 bases in between. The chain's CDR3 is CASSLLGVEETQYF. CDR3 in DNA: TGTGCCAGCAGCTTGCTCGGGGTGGAAGAGACCCAGTACTTC.

This clonotype was counted ten times or more. The chain uses TRBV6-6 and TRBJ1-2; 10 nucleotides match TRBD1. Germline CDR1 is MNHNY and CDR2 is SVGAGI (reference sequence). CDR3 length: 17 residues. The J segment lost 4 bases and the V segment lost 5 bases, leaving 13 bases of the junction unmatched. DNA for the CDR3: TGTGCCAGCAGTGATAGACCCGACAGGGGGCCTTTCTATGGCTACACCTTC. As protein: CASSDRPDRGPFYGYTF.

This clonotype was observed at least ten times. V and J are TRBV7-2 and TRBJ2-1; 10 bases are a match to TRBD2. Trimming at V came to 1 base and at J to 10 bases, leaving 7 bases not matched to a gene. The CDR3 spans 15 residues. Germline lookup yields CDR1 SGHTA and CDR2 FQGNSA. The CDR3 loop reads CASSLEAGGHREQFF. DNA for the CDR3: TGTGCCAGCAGCTTAGAAGCGGGGGGGCATCGGGAGCAGTTCTTC. The whole variable domain, remainder taken from reference TRBV7-2 and TRBJ2-1, is GAGVSQSPSNKVTEKGKDVELRCDPISGHTALYWYRQSLGQGLEFLIYFQGNSAPDKSGLPSDRFSAERTGGSVSTLTIQRTQQEDSAVYLCASSLEAGGHREQFFGPGTRLTVL.

In its sample, this clonotype was seen many times. V is TRBV12-3 or TRBV12-4 and J is TRBJ2-7; possible D gene TRBD2, 5 bases. V lost 3 bases, J lost 2 bases, and 11 bases lay in between. The CDR3 runs to 14 residues. CDR3 nucleotides: TGTGCCAGCAGTTTCGGGGTGAGCGCCTACGAGCAGTACTTC. Amino acid sequence: CASSFGVSAYEQYF.

This clonotype was detected ten times or more. The V and J genes are TRBV11-2 and TRBJ2-7; D remains unclear. Germline CDR1 and CDR2: SGHAT and FQNNGV. Trimming removed 1 base from V and 3 bases from J, with 4 bases in between. There are 12 residues in the CDR3. CDR3 DNA: TGTGCCAGCAGCTTAGCCGGCTACGAGCAGTACTTC. Translating it yields CASSLAGYEQYF.

This clonotype was seen many times. The J gene is TRBJ2-5, the V gene TRBV20-1; D might be TRBD2 (6 bases). The CDR3 totals 16 residues. Germline-derived CDR1 and CDR2 are DFQATT and SNEGSKA (reference sequence). V dropped 6 bases and J dropped 0 bases, with 20 bases sitting between them. This CDR3 reads CSAPPGAGSYQETQYF. In DNA form, the CDR3 reads TGCAGTGCGCCACCCGGGGCGGGGAGCTACCAAGAGACCCAGTACTTC.

This clonotype was detected many times. This chain connects TRBV20-1 to TRBJ1-4; perhaps TRBD1 as D (5 bases). Trimming removed 3 bases from V and 7 bases from J, with 18 bases in between. Looked up from germline, CDR1 is DFQATT and CDR2 is SNEGSKA (reference sequence). The CDR3 is made up of 15 amino acids. This CDR3 reads CSASRVTGGSEKLFF. CDR3 coding DNA: TGCAGTGCTAGCCGAGTGACCGGGGGAAGTGAAAAACTGTTTTTT.

This clonotype was recorded many times. V gene TRBV20-1 combines with J gene TRBJ1-3; D is undetermined. Trimming took off 6 bases at V and 8 bases at J, with 14 bases between the two ends. The CDR3 loop spans 12 amino acids. Germline loops: CDR1 DFQATT, CDR2 SNEGSKA (reference sequence). The CDR3 nucleotides are TGCAGTGCGGATTTCCGGCAACACACCATATATTTT. Translating it yields CSADFRQHTIYF.

There are many counts of this clonotype. The CDR3 DNA sequence: TGCGCCAGCAGCTTGGCCTCTTTTGAAGCGGGGGCCGAATCCTACGAGCAGTACTTC. As protein: CASSLASFEAGAESYEQYF. V gene TRBV5-1 combines with J gene TRBJ2-7, with 8 bases aligning to TRBD2. Unmatched junction bases numbered 15, after V lost 0 bases and J lost 1 base. Germline CDR1 and CDR2: SGHRS and YFSETQ. The CDR3 totals 19 residues. Variable domain in full (rest from reference TRBV5-1 and TRBJ2-7): KAGVTQTPRYLIKTRGQQVTLSCSPISGHRSVSWYQQTPGQGLQFLFEYFSETQRNKGNFPGRFSGRQFSNSRSEMNVSTLELGDSALYLCASSLASFEAGAESYEQYFGPGTRLTVT.

By share of the sample, this clonotype is medium-sized (0.01 to 0.1%). The rearrangement links TRBV9 to TRBJ1-5; TRBD1 matches 7 bases. The CDR3 runs 14 residues. V shed 6 bases and J 4 bases; nucleotides not matched to a gene: 7. Germline V gene sequence: CDR1 SGDLS, CDR2 YYNGEE. CDR3 sequence: CASNPQGGNQPQHF. The CDR3 region has the DNA TGTGCCAGCAACCCCCAGGGGGGGAATCAGCCCCAGCATTTT.

Ten or more counts support this clonotype. This chain joins TRBV5-1 and TRBJ2-2; a weak D match, TRBD1 (5 bases). Germline V gene sequence: CDR1 SGHRS, CDR2 YFSETQ. The CDR3 runs 15 residues. The germline V and J ends were trimmed by 2 bases and 2 bases, with 10 bases remaining between them. The CDR3 nucleotides read TGCGCCAGCAGCTTTTTACAGGCCAACACCGGGGAGCTGTTTTTT. Protein product: CASSFLQANTGELFF.

The table lists this clonotype with a few counts. The rearrangement joins TRBV18 to TRBJ2-1, with no clear D. V shed 1 base and J shed 0 bases, with 10 bases lying between them. The CDR3 covers 16 residues. Germline-derived CDR1 and CDR2 are KGHSH and LQKENI. CDR3 bases: TGTGCCAGCTCACCACAGGGCTTCGGCTCCTACAATGAGCAGTTCTTC. It is translated as CASSPQGFGSYNEQFF. The full variable domain, with the rest looked up from reference TRBV18 and TRBJ2-1, is NAGVMQNPRHLVRRRGQEARLRCSPMKGHSHVYWYRQLPEEGLKFMVYLQKENIIDESGMPKERFSAEFPKEGPSILRIQQVVRGDSAAYFCASSPQGFGSYNEQFFGPGTRLTVL.

This clonotype has at least ten counts. The rearrangement uses TRBV4-3 and TRBJ1-5; TRBD1 matches 9 bases. J was trimmed by 4 bases and V by 2 bases; bases with no gene match: 9. CDR1 and CDR2 from the germline V gene are LGHNA and YSLEER. CDR3 length: 17 residues. The CDR3 coding sequence is TGCGCCAGCAGCCAAACGCCGGGACAGGGCGGAAATCAGCCCCAGCATTTT. It is translated as CASSQTPGQGGNQPQHF.

This clonotype was found many times. The rearrangement links TRBV5-1 to TRBJ2-1; 8 bases are shared with TRBD2. CDR3 size: 16 residues. Unmatched junction bases numbered 6, after V lost 4 bases and J lost 0 bases. Germline V lookup: CDR1 SGHRS, CDR2 YFSETQ. The CDR3 sequence is CASSPSRGGSYNEQFF. The CDR3 DNA sequence: TGCGCCAGCAGCCCTTCCCGGGGGGGCTCCTACAATGAGCAGTTCTTC.

This clonotype was detected ten times or more. The chain links TRBV12-3 or TRBV12-4 to TRBJ1-2, with 7 nucleotides matching TRBD1. The CDR3 has 15 amino acids. After removal of 6 bases from V and 2 bases from J, the junction contained 9 bases not matched to a gene. The CDR3 sequence: CASSRSGTDNYGYTF. The CDR3 DNA reads TGTGCCAGCAGCCGTTCCGGGACAGACAACTATGGCTACACCTTC.

The rearrangement joins TRBV5-6 to TRBJ1-1, with unresolved D. Deletions cut 7 bases from V and 8 bases from J, with 9 bases between. The CDR3 extends over 10 amino acids. Germline CDR1 is SGHDT and CDR2 is YYEEEE. Written as DNA, the CDR3 is TGTGCCAGCTTGTACGGGGAAGCTTTCTTT. It translates to CASLYGEAFF.

At least ten counts were recorded for this clonotype. The chain joins TRBV7-2 to TRBJ1-1; D ambiguous. CDR3 size: 15 residues. CDR1 and CDR2 (germline): SGHTA, FQGNSA. Deletions cut 5 bases from V and 7 bases from J, with 20 bases between. For the CDR3, the DNA is TGTGCCAGCAGCCCCCGGGCCGGGGAACACCATGAAGCTTTCTTT. It specifies CASSPRAGEHHEAFF. Drawing the rest from reference TRBV7-2 and TRBJ1-1, the complete variable domain is GAGVSQSPSNKVTEKGKDVELRCDPISGHTALYWYRQSLGQGLEFLIYFQGNSAPDKSGLPSDRFSAERTGGSVSTLTIQRTQQEDSAVYLCASSPRAGEHHEAFFGQGTRLTVV.

The chain has TRBV5-6 and TRBJ1-1; D possibly corresponds to TRBD1 (6 bases). Germline-derived CDR1 and CDR2 are SGHDT and YYEEEE. CDR3 length: 14 amino acids. The ends were cut back, 4 bases at V and 0 bases at J, with 10 bases in the middle. The CDR3 DNA is TGTGCCAGCAGCGGGGACACCTTGAACACTGAAGCTTTCTTT. Translation: CASSGDTLNTEAFF.

This clonotype appeared many times. In DNA form, the CDR3 reads TGCGCCAGCAGCCTACTCCCGGGACAGGGGTTCGACGAGCAGTACTTC. This codes for CASSLLPGQGFDEQYF. V is TRBV4-1 and J is TRBJ2-7; 10 positions agree with TRBD1. Germline values: CDR1 MGHRA, CDR2 YSYEKL. The ends lost 4 bases at V and 5 bases at J; junction bases unmatched: 11. The CDR3 has 16 residues.

This clonotype has at least ten counts. This sequence joins TRBV14 and TRBJ1-1, with D unclear. The germline CDR1 and CDR2 sequences are SGHDN and FVKESK. The CDR3 covers 13 residues. V was trimmed by 4 bases and J by 7 bases, leaving 13 bases between them. CDR3 amino acids: CASSLLSRIEAFF. The CDR3, as DNA: TGTGCCAGCAGCCTCCTCAGCCGGATTGAAGCTTTCTTT.

This clonotype was seen at least ten times. The genes are TRBV9 and TRBJ1-2; 9 positions agree with TRBD1. Germline lookup yields CDR1 SGDLS and CDR2 YYNGEE. The CDR3 runs to 20 residues. The J segment lost 0 bases and the V segment lost 4 bases, leaving 19 bases of the junction unmatched. CDR3 bases: TGTGCCAGCAGCCCACCGGGACAGGGTGGGGGGCGTCGGGCTAACTATGGCTACACCTTC. Amino acid sequence: CASSPPGQGGGRRANYGYTF.

This clonotype was counted at least ten times. The V and J genes are TRBV5-1 and TRBJ2-7; the match to TRBD1 covers 8 bases. CDR3 size: 14 residues. With 0 bases clipped from V and 3 bases from J, the junction kept 2 bases outside the gene matches. Germline assignment: CDR1 SGHRS and CDR2 YFSETQ. The CDR3 reads CASSLEGTGYEQYF. CDR3 sequence (DNA): TGCGCCAGCAGCTTGGAAGGGACAGGCTACGAGCAGTACTTC.

This clonotype was detected many times. The V gene is TRBV7-2, the J gene TRBJ1-5; D remains ambiguous. The V end was cut by 3 bases, the J end by 6 bases, with 21 bases between. The germline CDR1 and CDR2 sequences are SGHTA and FQGNSA. The CDR3 extends over 17 amino acids. The CDR3 sequence: CASSFVQGHPASQPQHF. For the CDR3, the DNA is TGTGCCAGCAGCTTTGTACAAGGCCACCCGGCTAGTCAGCCCCAGCATTTT.